Many counts were recorded for the clone carrying this T cell receptor (beta chain). Trimming removed 5 bases at V and 0 bases at J, with 15 bases between. The CDR3 contains 16 residues. This sample is part of a study of T cell repertoires in cytomegalovirus infection. TCRdb itself ran the reads through MiXCR, one entry per CDR3 protein. The sample has a few hundred thousand distinct CDR3 sequences, 8% to 9.5% seen once; the top ten hold 4.3%. This chain links TRBV12-3 or TRBV12-4 with TRBJ2-3, with D unresolved. This clonotype was obtained from a human donor in good health (CMV status not recorded). Some clones in this sample may be carry-over from other donors' samples. The sample was PBMCs. The DNA for the CDR3 is TGTGCCAGCAGTCCCCTACGCAGGTTCAGCACAGATACGCAGTATTTT. It is translated as CASSPLRRFSTDTQYF.